One sample yielded the 30 T cell receptor beta chains listed below, sequenced in a study of blood T cell repertoires in COVID-19. Clones were read by immunoSEQ multiplex PCR, and TCRdb kept only the in-frame ones, dropping some. The sample contains around 200,000 clones, roughly 87% of which appear only once. The sample comprised peripheral blood. These receptors all come from a woman aged 40 to 49 with acute or convalescent COVID-19.

This clone was detected many times. The chain has TRBV28 and TRBJ1-5; 9 nucleotides agree with TRBD1. V was pared by 4 bases and J by 6 bases, with 7 bases of the junction left unmatched. This CDR3 contains 15 residues. The germline V gene has CDR1 MDHEN and CDR2 SYDVKM. CDR3: CASSSTGGSVQPQHF. DNA for the CDR3: TGTGCCAGCAGTTCAACAGGGGGCTCGGTTCAGCCCCAGCATTTT.

This clone was seen a handful of times. This chain joins TRBV6-1 and TRBJ1-6; a possible D gene is TRBD1 (5 bases). Trimming shortened V by 2 bases and J by 12 bases, and 17 bases separated the two germline ends. Germline assignment: CDR1 MNHNS and CDR2 SASEGT. CDR3 size: 15 residues. The CDR3 DNA sequence: TGTGCCAGCAGTGAAACCGCAGGGTTTCTCCTACCCCTCCACTTT. Its protein product is CASSETAGFLLPLHF.

A word on this clone: A junction boundary mismatches the germline segment, possibly from a read error. V gene TRBV28 combines with J gene TRBJ2-1; 9 bases are shared with TRBD1. Germline values: CDR1 MDHEN, CDR2 SYDVKM. The CDR3 contains 16 residues. CDR3: CASSLWAGTGTNEQFF. Here the CDR3 DNA reads TGTGCCAGCAGTCTATGGGCCGGGACAGGGACTAATGAGCAGTTCTTC.

The chain links TRBV5-4 to TRBJ1-2, with 8 bases fitting TRBD1. The CDR3 consists of 19 residues. The germline V gene encodes CDR1 SGHNT and CDR2 YYREEE (reference sequence). J gave up 2 bases and V 4 bases, and 19 bases lay outside the gene matches. As DNA, the CDR3 is TGTGCCAGCAGCACTCCGAGAGGACAGGGCCAGCCAACCAACTATGGCTACACCTTC. Protein product: CASSTPRGQGQPTNYGYTF. The full variable domain, rest sourced from reference TRBV5-4 and TRBJ1-2, is ETGVTQSPTHLIKTRGQQVTLRCSSQSGHNTVSWYQQALGQGPQFIFQYYREEENGRGNFPPRFSGLQFPNYSSELNVNALELDDSALYLCASSTPRGQGQPTNYGYTFGSGTRLTVV.

The chain recombines TRBV7-9 with TRBJ2-1; 12 bases fit TRBD2. V trimming: 5 bases; J trimming: 4 bases; junction bases outside the gene matches: 9. CDR1 and CDR2 (germline): SEHNR, FQNEAQ (reference sequence). The CDR3 is 17 amino acids. CDR3 nucleotides: TGTGCCAGCAGCCTTTCTAGCGGGGGGGCTTTATACAATGAGCAGTTCTTC. Translation: CASSLSSGGALYNEQFF.

This clone is a singleton in its sample. The chain is built from TRBV10-3 and TRBJ2-1, with 9 positions matching TRBD2. Germline-derived CDR1 and CDR2 are ENHRY and SYGVKD. The CDR3 extends over 16 amino acids. V lost 0 bases to trimming and J lost 8 bases; unmatched junction nucleotides: 8. The CDR3 coding sequence is TGTGCCATCAGTGAGTCCATGGCGGGGGGGCTTGATGAGCAGTTCTTC. This translates into CAISESMAGGLDEQFF.

The chain joins TRBV14 to TRBJ2-7; 7 bases are shared with TRBD1. Germline-derived CDR1 and CDR2 are SGHDN and FVKESK. V dropped 5 bases and J dropped 6; count of bases not matched to a gene: 7. The CDR3 length is 13 residues. The chain's CDR3 is CASSSGQSSEQYF. CDR3 DNA sequence: TGTGCCAGCAGCTCGGGACAGTCGAGCGAGCAGTACTTC. The variable domain in full, with the rest retrieved from reference TRBV14 and TRBJ2-7, is EAGVTQFPSHSVIEKGQTVTLRCDPISGHDNLYWYRRVMGKEIKFLLHFVKESKQDESGMPNNRFLAERTGGTYSTLKVQPAELEDSGVYFCASSSGQSSEQYFGPGTRLTVT.

DNA for the CDR3: TGTGCCAGCAGTTGGCGGGGAGTCCTCCAAGAGACCCAGTACTTC. Amino acid sequence: CASSWRGVLQETQYF. V gene TRBV28 combines with J gene TRBJ2-5; D is perhaps TRBD2 (6 bases). Germline V CDR1 and CDR2: MDHEN, SYDVKM. The CDR3 runs to 15 residues. The ends were cut back, 4 bases at V and 1 base at J, with 13 bases in the middle.

This clone was counted a few times. J is TRBJ2-1 and V is TRBV3-1 (or the pseudogene TRBV3-2); possible D gene TRBD1, 5 bases. The CDR3 loop spans 13 amino acids. Germline CDR1 is LGHDT and CDR2 is YNNKEL (reference sequence). V lost 4 bases, J lost 10 bases, and 14 bases lay in between. CDR3: CASSPKPGKEQFF. CDR3 bases: TGTGCCAGCAGCCCCAAACCAGGGAAAGAGCAGTTCTTC.

The CDR3 coding sequence is TGTGCCAGCAGTTTAAAGTCAGACTATGGCTACACCTTC. Amino acid sequence: CASSLKSDYGYTF. The V call is TRBV28, the J call TRBJ1-2; D unresolved. The CDR3 totals 13 residues. Trimming shortened V by 2 bases and J by 3 bases, and 7 bases separated the two germline ends. Germline CDR1 is MDHEN and CDR2 is SYDVKM.

The table lists this clone with a few counts. The J gene is TRBJ2-7, the V gene TRBV5-1; 11 positions match TRBD1. The CDR3 is 14 amino acids. CDR1 is SGHRS, CDR2 YFSETQ, per germline. V shed 6 bases, J shed 2 bases, and the junction held 4 bases outside the gene matches. The CDR3 reads CASTPGQGAYEQYF. The CDR3 DNA follows: TGCGCCAGCACCCCGGGACAGGGGGCCTACGAGCAGTACTTC.

Written as DNA, the CDR3 is TGTGCCACCAGTGATCGGACAGCCCGGGGAAAACTGTTTTTT. This translates into CATSDRTARGKLFF. The chain uses TRBV24-1 and TRBJ1-4; weak D call: TRBD1 (6 bases). The V gene lost 3 bases and the J gene lost 10 bases, with 14 bases spanning the gap. Per the germline V gene, CDR1 is KGHDR and CDR2 is SFDVKD. The CDR3 runs 14 residues.

The chain combines TRBV28 with TRBJ1-2; maybe TRBD1 (6 bases). The CDR3 is 14 residues long. Germline V CDR1 and CDR2: MDHEN, SYDVKM. V lost 2 bases to trimming and J lost 4 bases, with 11 bases between them. As DNA, the CDR3 is TGTGCCAGCAGTTTACAGGGGATAAGCTATGGCTACACCTTC. It is translated as CASSLQGISYGYTF.

CDR3 in DNA: TGTGCCAGCAGCTTGGCCGGGGGGTCTAACTATGGCTACACCTTC. This codes for CASSLAGGSNYGYTF. The V gene is TRBV5-5, the J gene TRBJ1-2; D is possibly TRBD1 (5 bases). The CDR3 is 15 residues long. Germline-derived CDR1 and CDR2 are SGHKS and YYEKEE (reference sequence). V was shortened by 0 bases and J by 0 bases, with 9 bases between the two germline ends. The whole variable domain, filled in from reference TRBV5-5 and TRBJ1-2, reads DAGVTQSPTHLIKTRGQQVTLRCSPISGHKSVSWYQQVLGQGPQFIFQYYEKEERGRGNFPDRFSARQFPNYSSELNVNALLLGDSALYLCASSLAGGSNYGYTFGSGTRLTVV.

The chain couples TRBV24-1 to TRBJ2-1; D call uncertain. The CDR3 sequence is 13 residues long. Per germline, CDR1 KGHDR and CDR2 SFDVKD. The germline V and J ends were trimmed by 9 bases and 0 bases, with 8 bases remaining between them. CDR3 region: CATGLSSYNEQFF. The CDR3 nucleotides read TGTGCCACCGGGCTTAGCTCCTACAATGAGCAGTTCTTC.

V is TRBV30 and J is TRBJ1-5; no clear D gene. V was cut by 0 bases and J by 7 bases, with 13 bases left in between. The CDR3 contains 14 residues. From germline, CDR1 is GTSNPN and CDR2 SVGIG (reference sequence). CDR3 nucleotide sequence: TGTGCCTGGAGTGTACGGGAACAGTTACAGCCCCAGCATTTT. Its protein is CAWSVREQLQPQHF.

This clone appeared once. The CDR3 region has the DNA TGTGCCAGCAGCCCGGATAGCGGCGAGCAGTACTTC. This codes for CASSPDSGEQYF. The V call is TRBV7-2, the J call TRBJ2-7; possible D gene TRBD2, 6 bases. The V gene lost 5 bases and the J gene lost 6 bases, with 11 bases spanning the gap. Germline values: CDR1 SGHTA, CDR2 FQGNSA. This CDR3 is built from 12 residues.

This chain's CDR3 is CASSQVSGMRGTEAFF. In DNA, the CDR3 is TGCGCCAGCAGCCAAGTTTCGGGGATGCGGGGCACTGAAGCTTTCTTT. The chain employs TRBV4-1 and TRBJ1-1; D gene ambiguous. The V and J ends lost 1 base and 4 bases respectively, with 16 bases between them. Germline CDR1 reads MGHRA; CDR2 reads YSYEKL. CDR3 length equals 16 residues.

The chain links TRBV19 to TRBJ1-2; D is perhaps TRBD1 (5 bases). This CDR3 has 13 residues. Germline lookup yields CDR1 LNHDA and CDR2 SQIVND (reference sequence). Trimming stripped 3 bases from V and 7 bases from J, with 12 bases between. The CDR3 loop is CASSIPAGRGYTF. Written as DNA, the CDR3 is TGTGCCAGTAGTATTCCGGCGGGGCGTGGCTACACCTTC.

J is TRBJ1-5 and V is TRBV12-3 or TRBV12-4; 7 bases match TRBD1. The CDR3 length is 13 residues. Trimming at V came to 6 bases and at J to 7 bases, leaving 6 bases not matched to a gene. The CDR3: CASSGQVTQPQHF. CDR3 bases: TGTGCCAGCAGCGGACAGGTCACACAGCCCCAGCATTTT.

The rearrangement uses TRBV5-6 and TRBJ1-2, with D tentatively TRBD1 (5 bases). The CDR3 has 13 amino acids. Trimming removed 4 bases at V and 6 bases at J, with 13 bases between. Germline V lookup: CDR1 SGHDT, CDR2 YYEEEE. The CDR3 nucleotides read TGTGCCAGCAGCATCAGGGTTTTAAATGGCTACACCTTC. This encodes CASSIRVLNGYTF.

The chain couples TRBV9 to TRBJ1-5, with D perhaps matching TRBD1 (6 bases). This CDR3 spans 18 amino acids. V shed 0 bases and J shed 3 bases, with 19 bases lying between them. The germline CDR1 and CDR2 sequences are SGDLS and YYNGEE. The chain's CDR3 is CASSVDPDGGASNQPQHF. In nucleotides, the CDR3 is TGTGCCAGCAGCGTAGATCCAGATGGGGGGGCTTCCAATCAGCCCCAGCATTTT.

This sequence joins TRBV6-2 or TRBV6-3 and TRBJ2-2; tentative D call: TRBD2 (6 bases). The CDR3 totals 17 residues. CDR1 and CDR2 from the germline V gene are MNHEY and SVGEGT. V lost 2 bases and J 4 bases, leaving 17 bases between the germline ends. CDR3 in DNA: TGTGCCAGCAGTTACCGAAACGGGGGAATTTCCACCGGGGAGCTGTTTTTT. It is translated as CASSYRNGGISTGELFF.

The chain combines TRBV3-1 (or the pseudogene TRBV3-2) with TRBJ2-5, with 7 bases fitting TRBD1. The J segment lost 2 bases and the V segment lost 1 base, leaving 7 bases of the junction unmatched. The V gene's germline CDR1 is LGHDT and CDR2 YNNKEL (reference sequence). CDR3 length: 16 amino acids. The CDR3 reads CASSQGTGKLQETQYF. The CDR3 nucleotides are TGTGCCAGCAGCCAAGGGACAGGAAAATTACAAGAGACCCAGTACTTC.

The J gene is TRBJ2-3, the V gene TRBV5-1; no clear D. This CDR3 is 14 amino acids long. Germline CDR1 reads SGHRS; CDR2 reads YFSETQ. V gave up 4 bases and J gave up 4 bases, with 13 bases separating them. CDR3 protein: CASSLPGSSDTQYF. The CDR3 bases are TGCGCCAGCAGCCTCCCCGGGTCGTCAGATACGCAGTATTTT.

The chain carries TRBV21-1 and TRBJ1-6; the D segment call TRBD1 is taken from the table without a DNA check. TRBV21-1 is listed as a pseudogene. This CDR3 comprises 18 residues. CDR3 sequence (DNA): TGTGCCAGCAGCATTAGGACAGACCAACCAACAGATAATTCACCCCTCCACTTT. Translated, it gives CASSIRTDQPTDNSPLHF.

This chain joins TRBV24-1 and TRBJ2-1; D may be TRBD1 (5 bases). The CDR3 runs to 14 residues. CDR1 is KGHDR, CDR2 SFDVKD, per germline. Trimming took off 8 bases at V and 7 bases at J, with 17 bases between the two ends. The CDR3 loop reads CATKLQGSKNEQFF. The CDR3 coding sequence is TGTGCCACCAAACTTCAGGGTTCCAAGAATGAGCAGTTCTTC.

The chain couples TRBV3-1 (or the pseudogene TRBV3-2) to TRBJ2-1, with D possibly matching TRBD1 (5 bases). The V and J ends lost 1 base and 8 bases respectively, with 12 bases between them. This CDR3 has 14 residues. Germline V CDR1 and CDR2: LGHDT, YNNKEL (reference sequence). CDR3 bases: TGTGCCAGCAGCCAAGCCTCGTTAGGGGATGAGCAGTTCTTC. Translating gives CASSQASLGDEQFF.

V and J are TRBV2 and TRBJ1-1; D remains unclear. The ends were cut back, 4 bases at V and 0 bases at J, with 6 bases in the middle. Germline loops: CDR1 SNHLY, CDR2 FYNNEI. CDR3 length equals 13 residues. CDR3 sequence: CASSVEVNTEAFF. The CDR3 DNA is TGTGCCAGCAGTGTCGAGGTGAACACTGAAGCTTTCTTT.

The V gene is TRBV28, the J gene TRBJ1-1; D is ambiguous. The V and J ends lost 3 bases and 0 bases respectively, with 5 bases between them. Germline assignment: CDR1 MDHEN and CDR2 SYDVKM. CDR3 length: 13 amino acids. The CDR3, as DNA: TGTGCCAGCAGTTTCCCGTTGAACACTGAAGCTTTCTTT. Its translation: CASSFPLNTEAFF.